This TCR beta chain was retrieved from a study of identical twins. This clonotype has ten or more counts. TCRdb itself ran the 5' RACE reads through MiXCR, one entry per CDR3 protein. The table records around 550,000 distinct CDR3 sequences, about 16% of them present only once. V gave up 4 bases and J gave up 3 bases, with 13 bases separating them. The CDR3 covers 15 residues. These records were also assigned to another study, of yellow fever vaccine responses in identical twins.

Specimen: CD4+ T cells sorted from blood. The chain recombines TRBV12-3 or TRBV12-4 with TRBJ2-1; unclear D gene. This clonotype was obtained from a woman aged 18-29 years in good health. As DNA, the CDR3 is TGTGCCAGCAGTTCGGGTGCAGTTTTCTACAATGAGCAGTTCTTC. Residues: CASSSGAVFYNEQFF.